This T cell receptor (beta chain) was captured by sequencing in a study of blood T cell repertoires in COVID-19. The overall study: Material from acute and convalescent COVID-19 was sourced from the United States, Italy and Spain.

Assignments of participants to cohorts depended upon their own reported clinical history. As processed by the authors: Estimation of nucleated cell counts was performed using reference gene primer amplification. Profiled with immunoSEQ multiplex PCR; TCRdb holds only in-frame clones, not every one. V and J calls and clone size come straight from that table; D and trimming were deduced from the DNA. The table records 290,000 or so clones, around 84% of them present only once. Trimming cost V 8 bases and J 3 bases, with 22 bases left between them. Germline CDR1 is MNHEY and CDR2 is SMNVEV (reference sequence). The CDR3 runs to 16 residues.

The specimen sequenced was PBMCs or T cells enriched from blood (not recorded which). This sequence joins TRBV27 and TRBJ1-1; TRBD1 is a possible D gene (6 bases). This receptor was taken from a man aged 35 to 55 who had been exposed to COVID-19. CDR3: CASRRPWGGADTEAFF. The CDR3 coding sequence is TGTGCCAGCCGTCGACCTTGGGGGGGGGCGGACACTGAAGCTTTCTTT.